The clone carrying this T cell receptor (beta chain) has a single count. Its specificity is unknown. CDR3 length equals 15 residues. From germline, CDR1 is MNHNS and CDR2 SASEGT. V lost 2 bases to trimming and J lost 8 bases, with 18 bases between them. The data were taken from a study of cytomegalovirus exposure and HLA in healthy donors. The wider study: As an earlier analysis found, 150 million to 200 million T cells yielded about 120 million unique TCR beta sequences.

The study's findings and limits: The classifier, whose performance was assessed in both the original and validation cohorts, reportedly diagnosed cytomegalovirus status with high specificity and sensitivity.

PCR employed 60 Vbeta and 13 Jbeta primers. Using immunoSEQ multiplex PCR, the repertoire was profiled, and TCRdb retains in-frame clones only, with some absent. Of about 170,000 clones in the sample, approximately 70% are singletons; the top ten hold roughly 7.1%. This clonotype originated in a man aged 35-49 years in good health and CMV-seropositive. The chain is built from TRBV6-1 and TRBJ1-2; D ambiguous. Sequencing was done on a sample of PBMCs. The CDR3 sequence is CASSEQRQTNRGYTF. The CDR3 DNA sequence: TGTGCCAGCAGTGAACAGAGGCAAACCAATCGAGGCTACACCTTC.